The clone carrying this T cell receptor (beta chain) was recorded a few times. The CDR3 totals 15 residues. CDR1 is MNHNY, CDR2 SVGAGI, per germline (reference sequence). The V gene end was trimmed by 5 bases and the J gene end by 1 base; junction bases not matched to a gene: 3. Generated by immunoSEQ multiplex PCR, the TCRdb table keeps only in-frame clones and is missing some. This table holds about 71,000 clones, roughly 80% found once. This entry comes from a study of blood T cell repertoires in COVID-19. The wider study: The analysed material was cDNA or gDNA that came from T cells, B-cell-depleted T cells, or PBMCs.

The source of this sequence is a woman of 80 years or more with acute or convalescent COVID-19. The source material was peripheral blood. The chain is built from TRBV6-6 and TRBJ1-1; TRBD1 matches at 11 bases. CDR3 sequence reads: CASSRTGGRNTEAFF. CDR3 sequence (DNA): TGTGCCAGCAGTCGGACAGGGGGCCGGAACACTGAAGCTTTCTTT.